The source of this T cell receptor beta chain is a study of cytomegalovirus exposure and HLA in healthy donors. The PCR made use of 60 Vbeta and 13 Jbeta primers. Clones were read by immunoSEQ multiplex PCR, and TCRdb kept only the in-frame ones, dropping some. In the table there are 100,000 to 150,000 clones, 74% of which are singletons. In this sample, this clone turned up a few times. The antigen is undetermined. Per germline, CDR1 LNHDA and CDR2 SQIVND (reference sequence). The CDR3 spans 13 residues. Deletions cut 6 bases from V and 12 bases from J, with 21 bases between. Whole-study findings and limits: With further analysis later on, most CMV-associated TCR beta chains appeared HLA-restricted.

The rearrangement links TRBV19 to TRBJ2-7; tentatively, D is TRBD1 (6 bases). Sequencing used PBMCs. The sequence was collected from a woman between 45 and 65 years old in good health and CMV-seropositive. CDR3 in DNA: TGTGCCAGTAGCCCGGGAAGGACAGCAGTGCTGTACTTC. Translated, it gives CASSPGRTAVLYF.